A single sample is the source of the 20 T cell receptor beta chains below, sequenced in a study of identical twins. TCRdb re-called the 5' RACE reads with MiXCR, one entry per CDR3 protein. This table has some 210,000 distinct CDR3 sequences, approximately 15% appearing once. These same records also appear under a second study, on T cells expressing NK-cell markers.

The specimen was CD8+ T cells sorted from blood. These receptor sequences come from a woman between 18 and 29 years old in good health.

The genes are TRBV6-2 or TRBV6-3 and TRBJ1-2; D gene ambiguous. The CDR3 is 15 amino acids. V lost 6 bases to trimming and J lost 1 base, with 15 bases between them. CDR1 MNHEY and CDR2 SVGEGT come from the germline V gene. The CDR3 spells CASSSTPRGNYGYTF. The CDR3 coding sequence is TGTGCCAGCAGCTCCACCCCACGGGGTAACTATGGCTACACCTTC.

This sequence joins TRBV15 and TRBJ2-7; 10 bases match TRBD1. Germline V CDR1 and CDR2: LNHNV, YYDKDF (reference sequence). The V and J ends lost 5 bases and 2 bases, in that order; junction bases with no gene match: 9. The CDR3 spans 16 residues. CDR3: CATSENPGTGAYEQYF. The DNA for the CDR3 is TGTGCCACCAGCGAAAACCCCGGGACAGGGGCCTACGAGCAGTACTTC.

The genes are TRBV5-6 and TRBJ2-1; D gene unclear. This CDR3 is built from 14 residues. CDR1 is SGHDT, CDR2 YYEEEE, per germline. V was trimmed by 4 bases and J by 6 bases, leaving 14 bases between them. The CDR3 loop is CASSPGGVGNEQFF. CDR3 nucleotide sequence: TGTGCCAGCAGCCCGGGTGGGGTAGGCAATGAGCAGTTCTTC. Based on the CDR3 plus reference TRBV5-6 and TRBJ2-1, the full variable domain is DAGVTQSPTHLIKTRGQQVTLRCSPKSGHDTVSWYQQALGQGPQFIFQYYEEEERQRGNFPDRFSGHQFPNYSSELNVNALLLGDSALYLCASSPGGVGNEQFFGPGTRLTVL.

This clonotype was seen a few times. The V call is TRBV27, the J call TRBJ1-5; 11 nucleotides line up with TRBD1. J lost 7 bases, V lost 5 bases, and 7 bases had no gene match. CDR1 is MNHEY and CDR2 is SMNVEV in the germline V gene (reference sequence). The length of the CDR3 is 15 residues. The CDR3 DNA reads TGTGCCAGCAGTCACGGACAGGGGGCAGGGCAGCCCCAGCATTTT. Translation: CASSHGQGAGQPQHF.

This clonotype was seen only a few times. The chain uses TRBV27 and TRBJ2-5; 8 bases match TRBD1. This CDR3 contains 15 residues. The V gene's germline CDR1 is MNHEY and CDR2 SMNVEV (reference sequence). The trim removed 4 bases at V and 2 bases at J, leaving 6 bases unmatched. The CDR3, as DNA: TGTGCCAGCAGTTCTGGACAGGGTTTACAAGAGACCCAGTACTTC. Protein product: CASSSGQGLQETQYF.

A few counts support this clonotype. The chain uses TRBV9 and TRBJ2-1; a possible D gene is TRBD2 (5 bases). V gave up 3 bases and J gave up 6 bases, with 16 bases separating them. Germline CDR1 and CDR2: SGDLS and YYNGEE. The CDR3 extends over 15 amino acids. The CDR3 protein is CASSAEETRSNEQFF. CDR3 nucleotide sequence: TGTGCCAGCAGCGCGGAGGAAACCCGCAGCAATGAGCAGTTCTTC. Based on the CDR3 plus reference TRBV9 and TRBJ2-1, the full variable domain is DSGVTQTPKHLITATGQRVTLRCSPRSGDLSVYWYQQSLDQGLQFLIQYYNGEERAKGNILERFSAQQFPDLHSELNLSSLELGDSALYFCASSAEETRSNEQFFGPGTRLTVL.

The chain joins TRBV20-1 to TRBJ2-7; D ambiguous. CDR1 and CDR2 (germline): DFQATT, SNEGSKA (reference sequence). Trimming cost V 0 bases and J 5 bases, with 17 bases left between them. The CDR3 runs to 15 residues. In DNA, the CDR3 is TGCAGTGCTAGAGATTACAAGGAGTCTGCCCACGAGCAGTACTTC. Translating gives CSARDYKESAHEQYF.

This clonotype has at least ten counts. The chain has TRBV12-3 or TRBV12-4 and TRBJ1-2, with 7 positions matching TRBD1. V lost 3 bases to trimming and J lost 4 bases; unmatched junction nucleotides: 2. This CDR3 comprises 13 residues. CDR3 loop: CASSFPGGYGYTF. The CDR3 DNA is TGTGCCAGCAGTTTTCCAGGGGGCTATGGCTACACCTTC.

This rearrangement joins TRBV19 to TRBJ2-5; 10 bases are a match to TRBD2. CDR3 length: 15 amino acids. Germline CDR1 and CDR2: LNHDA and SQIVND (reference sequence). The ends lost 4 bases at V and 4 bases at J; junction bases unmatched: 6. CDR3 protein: CASSTLLAGRETQYF. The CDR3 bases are TGTGCCAGTAGTACCCTACTAGCGGGAAGAGAGACCCAGTACTTC.

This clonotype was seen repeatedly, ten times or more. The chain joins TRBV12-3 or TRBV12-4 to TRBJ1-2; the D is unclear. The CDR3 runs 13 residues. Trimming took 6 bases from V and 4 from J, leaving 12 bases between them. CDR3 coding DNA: TGTGCCAGCAGCGACATTGGCTTCTATGGCTACACCTTC. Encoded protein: CASSDIGFYGYTF.

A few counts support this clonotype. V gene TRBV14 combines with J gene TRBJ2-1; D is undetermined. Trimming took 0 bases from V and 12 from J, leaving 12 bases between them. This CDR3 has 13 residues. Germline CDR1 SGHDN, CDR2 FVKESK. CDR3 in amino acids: CASSQEGWFLQFF. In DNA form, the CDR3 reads TGTGCCAGCAGCCAAGAGGGGTGGTTTCTGCAGTTCTTC. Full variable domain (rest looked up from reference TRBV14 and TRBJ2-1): EAGVTQFPSHSVIEKGQTVTLRCDPISGHDNLYWYRRVMGKEIKFLLHFVKESKQDESGMPNNRFLAERTGGTYSTLKVQPAELEDSGVYFCASSQEGWFLQFFGPGTRLTVL.

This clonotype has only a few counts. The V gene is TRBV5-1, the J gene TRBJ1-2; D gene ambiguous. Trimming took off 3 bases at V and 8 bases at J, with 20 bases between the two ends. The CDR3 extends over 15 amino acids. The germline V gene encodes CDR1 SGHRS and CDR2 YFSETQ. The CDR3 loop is CASSYYTELRSGYTF. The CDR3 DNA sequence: TGCGCCAGCAGCTACTACACCGAGCTTAGGAGCGGCTACACCTTC.

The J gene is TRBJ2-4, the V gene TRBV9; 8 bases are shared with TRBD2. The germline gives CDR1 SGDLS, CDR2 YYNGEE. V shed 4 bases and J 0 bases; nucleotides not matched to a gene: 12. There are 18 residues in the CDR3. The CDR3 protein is CASSPRPGGGLAKNIQYF. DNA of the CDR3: TGTGCCAGCAGCCCCCGACCCGGGGGGGGACTAGCCAAAAACATTCAGTACTTC.

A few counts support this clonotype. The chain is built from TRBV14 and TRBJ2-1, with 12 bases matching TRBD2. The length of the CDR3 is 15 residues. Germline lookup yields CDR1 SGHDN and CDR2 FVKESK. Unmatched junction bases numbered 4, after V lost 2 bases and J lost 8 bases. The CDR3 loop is CASSQRLAGDDEQFF. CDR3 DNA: TGTGCCAGCAGCCAACGACTAGCGGGAGATGATGAGCAGTTCTTC.

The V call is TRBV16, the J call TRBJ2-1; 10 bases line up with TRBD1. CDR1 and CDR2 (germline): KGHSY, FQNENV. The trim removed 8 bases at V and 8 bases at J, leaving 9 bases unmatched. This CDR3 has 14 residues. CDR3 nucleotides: TGTGCCAGCTCGCCGGGACAGGGGTTCCATGAGCAGTTCTTC. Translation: CASSPGQGFHEQFF.

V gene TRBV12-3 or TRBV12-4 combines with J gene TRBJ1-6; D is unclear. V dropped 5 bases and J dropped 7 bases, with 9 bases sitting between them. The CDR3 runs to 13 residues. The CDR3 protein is CASSDGRNSPLHF. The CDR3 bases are TGTGCCAGCAGTGACGGCAGGAATTCACCCCTCCACTTT.

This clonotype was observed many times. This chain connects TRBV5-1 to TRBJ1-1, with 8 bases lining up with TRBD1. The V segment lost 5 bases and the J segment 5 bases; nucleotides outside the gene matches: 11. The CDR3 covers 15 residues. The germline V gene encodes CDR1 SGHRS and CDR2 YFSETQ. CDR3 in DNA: TGCGCCAGCAGACTAGACAGGGGAGTGGGAACTGAAGCTTTCTTT. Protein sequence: CASRLDRGVGTEAFF.

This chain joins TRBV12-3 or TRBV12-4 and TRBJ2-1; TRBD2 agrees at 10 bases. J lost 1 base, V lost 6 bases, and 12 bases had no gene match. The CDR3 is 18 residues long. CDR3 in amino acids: CASRPDSGLADSYNEQFF. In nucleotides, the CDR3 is TGTGCCAGCAGGCCAGATTCAGGACTAGCGGATTCCTACAATGAGCAGTTCTTC.

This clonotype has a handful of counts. The CDR3 DNA reads as TGTGCCAGCAGCTGGGGGGAAACCCAAGAGACCCAGTACTTC. Amino acid sequence: CASSWGETQETQYF. The rearrangement uses TRBV5-5 and TRBJ2-5, with a tentative D call TRBD2 (6 bases). CDR1 SGHKS and CDR2 YYEKEE come from the germline V gene (reference sequence). The CDR3 has 14 residues. The V end lost 3 bases, the J end lost 1 base, and 10 bases lay between the germline ends. Full variable domain (remainder filled in from reference TRBV5-5 and TRBJ2-5): DAGVTQSPTHLIKTRGQQVTLRCSPISGHKSVSWYQQVLGQGPQFIFQYYEKEERGRGNFPDRFSARQFPNYSSELNVNALLLGDSALYLCASSWGETQETQYFGPGTRLLVL.

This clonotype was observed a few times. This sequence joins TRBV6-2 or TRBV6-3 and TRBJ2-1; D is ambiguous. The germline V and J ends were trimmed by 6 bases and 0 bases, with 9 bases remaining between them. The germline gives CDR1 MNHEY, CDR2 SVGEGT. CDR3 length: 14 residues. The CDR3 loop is CASRWDNSYNEQFF. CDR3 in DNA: TGTGCCAGCAGGTGGGATAACTCCTACAATGAGCAGTTCTTC.